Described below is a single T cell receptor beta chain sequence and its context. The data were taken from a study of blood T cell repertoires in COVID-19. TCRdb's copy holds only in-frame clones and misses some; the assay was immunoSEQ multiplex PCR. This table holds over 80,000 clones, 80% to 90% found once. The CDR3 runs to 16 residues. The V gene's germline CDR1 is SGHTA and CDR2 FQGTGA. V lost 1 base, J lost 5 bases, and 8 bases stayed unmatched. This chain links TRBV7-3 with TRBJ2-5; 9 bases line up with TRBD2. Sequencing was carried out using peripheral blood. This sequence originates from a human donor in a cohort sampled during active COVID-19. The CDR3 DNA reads TGTGCCAGCAGCTTAAACGGGCGGGAGGGCCACGAGACCCAGTACTTC. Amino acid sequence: CASSLNGREGHETQYF.